This T cell receptor (beta chain) was sequenced for a study of T-cell reconstitution after alpha-beta-depleted transplantation in children listed by TCRdb under 2016. Background on the whole study: T-cell immune reconstitution after TCRalphabeta/CD19-depleted allogeneic hematopoietic cell transplantation in children was quantitatively tracked in the study by means of TCR repertoire profiling.

The library was made by PCR. TCRdb shows the sequencer as Illumina HiSeq 2500. Molecular barcoding was employed in the preparation of TCR libraries, with unique molecular identifiers being used to normalize TCRbeta repertoire quantification. TCRdb ran its own pipeline on the public reads, namely fastp trimming at Q25 and MiXCR clone calling, and kept in-frame beta chains. Rows with a matching CDR3 protein are joined into one entry that keeps the most common DNA and genes. Here the sample has fewer than 550,000 distinct CDR3 sequences; about an eighth occur a single time. The ten largest clones capture 14% of the sample. Points the paper makes about the study in general: In some patients, high TCRbeta diversity at day 60 was attributed to recipient T cells and intrathymic progenitors that had survived conditioning. About two months after transplant, the apparently early recovery of alphabetaT-cell counts reportedly depended on just several hundred clones that had expanded rapidly and came from non-depleted graft cells. Over subsequent months, a decline in hyperexpanded clone frequencies was noted, and after one year, T-cell counts and TCRbeta diversity were mostly ascribed to newly produced T cells.

Explained via the paper, the treatment or condition label denotes: allogeneic hematopoietic cell transplantation with graft depleted of TCRalphabeta T cells and CD19 B cells. The children who served as transplant recipients had been given grafts of TCRalphabeta/CD19-depleted allogeneic hematopoietic cells. On this clonotype itself: Which antigen it targets is not known. Per-base qualities were not stored, and no clone one base away is much larger.

The CDR3 holds 18 amino acids from the cysteine to the phenylalanine. Only CDR3 DNA is held: 54 bases, read in frame from base 1. Trimming removed 2 bases from V and 4 bases from J, leaving 24 bases between the germline ends. CDR1 and CDR2, per the germline V gene, are SQVTM and ANQGSEA. This material consisted of PBMCs, mostly from graft donor cells, taken 180 days after TCRalphabeta/CD19-depleted stem cell transplant. This receptor was taken from a female patient aged 2-9 years who had a stem cell transplant for aplastic anemia, so the T cells may come from the graft donor. The sequence links TRBV29-1 to TRBJ2-1; the D element could tentatively be TRBD1 or TRBD2, as 9 bases agree for each. The nucleotide sequence reads TGCAGCGTTGAATTCGGTCTAGCGGGACAGGGAGGTTACAATGAGCAGTTCTTC. This is translated as CSVEFGLAGQGGYNEQFF.